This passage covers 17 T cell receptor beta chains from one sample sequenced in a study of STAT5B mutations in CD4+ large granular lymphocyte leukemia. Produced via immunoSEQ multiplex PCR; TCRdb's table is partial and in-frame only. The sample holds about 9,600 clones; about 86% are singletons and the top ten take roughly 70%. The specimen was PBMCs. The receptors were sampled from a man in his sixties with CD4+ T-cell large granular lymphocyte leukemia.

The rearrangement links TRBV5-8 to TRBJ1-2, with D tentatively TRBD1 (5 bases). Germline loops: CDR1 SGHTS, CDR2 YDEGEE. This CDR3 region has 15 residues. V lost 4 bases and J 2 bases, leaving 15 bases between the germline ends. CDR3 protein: CASSPGEERNYGYTF. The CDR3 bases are TGTGCCAGCAGCCCGGGGGAGGAACGAAACTATGGCTACACCTTC.

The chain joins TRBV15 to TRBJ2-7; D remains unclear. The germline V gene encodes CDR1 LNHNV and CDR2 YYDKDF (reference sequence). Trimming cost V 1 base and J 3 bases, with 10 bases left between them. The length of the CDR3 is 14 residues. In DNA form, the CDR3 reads TGTGCCACCAGCAGAGGGGGTAGCAGCTACGAGCAGTACTTC. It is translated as CATSRGGSSYEQYF.

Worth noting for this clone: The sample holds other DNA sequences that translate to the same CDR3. CDR3 residues: CASSFRAGRAYEQYF. The CDR3 nucleotides are TGTGCCAGCAGTTTCAGGGCAGGGCGCGCCTACGAGCAGTACTTC. The chain carries TRBV27 and TRBJ2-7; tentative D call: TRBD1 (5 bases). Trimming took off 3 bases at V and 2 bases at J, with 14 bases between the two ends. Germline CDR1 MNHEY, CDR2 SMNVEV (reference sequence). This CDR3 region has 15 residues.

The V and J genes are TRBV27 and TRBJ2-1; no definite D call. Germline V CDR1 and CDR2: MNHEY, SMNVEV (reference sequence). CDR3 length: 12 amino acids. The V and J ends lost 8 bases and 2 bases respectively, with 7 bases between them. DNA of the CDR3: TGTGCCAGCTTCCACGCCTACAATGAGCAGTTCTTC. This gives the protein CASFHAYNEQFF.

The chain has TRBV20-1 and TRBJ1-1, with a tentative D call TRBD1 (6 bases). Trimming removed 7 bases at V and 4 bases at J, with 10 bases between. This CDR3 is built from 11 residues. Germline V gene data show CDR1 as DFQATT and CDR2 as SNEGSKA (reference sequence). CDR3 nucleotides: TGCAGTGAGAGGGGGGCCACTGAAGCTTTCTTT. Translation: CSERGATEAFF.

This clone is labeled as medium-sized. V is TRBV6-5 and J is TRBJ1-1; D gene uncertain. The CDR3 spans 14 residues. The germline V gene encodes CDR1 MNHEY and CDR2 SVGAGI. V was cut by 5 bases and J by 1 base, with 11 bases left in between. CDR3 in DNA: TGTGCCAGCAGTCGACTTGAACAGAACACTGAAGCTTTCTTT. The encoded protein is CASSRLEQNTEAFF.

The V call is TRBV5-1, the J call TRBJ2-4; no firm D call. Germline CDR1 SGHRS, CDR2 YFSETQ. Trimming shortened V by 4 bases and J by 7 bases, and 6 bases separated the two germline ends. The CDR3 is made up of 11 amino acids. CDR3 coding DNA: TGCGCCAGCAGCCGCGGCAACATTCAGTACTTC. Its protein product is CASSRGNIQYF.

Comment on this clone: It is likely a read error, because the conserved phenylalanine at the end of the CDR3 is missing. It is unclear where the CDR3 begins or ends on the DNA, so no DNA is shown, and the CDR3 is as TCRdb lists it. CDR3 amino acids: CASSDPGQRAA. This chain joins TRBV6-5 and TRBJ2-7; whether TRBD1, the table's D call, matches the DNA was not checked. The CDR3 extends over 11 residues, inclusive of both ends. The V gene's germline CDR1 is MNHEY and CDR2 SVGAGI.

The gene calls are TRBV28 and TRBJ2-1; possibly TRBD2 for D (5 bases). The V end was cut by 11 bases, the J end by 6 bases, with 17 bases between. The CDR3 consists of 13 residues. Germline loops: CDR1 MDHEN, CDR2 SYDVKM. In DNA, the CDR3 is TGTGCCGGCACCCAAGGAGGAGGCAATGAGCAGTTCTTC. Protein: CAGTQGGGNEQFF.

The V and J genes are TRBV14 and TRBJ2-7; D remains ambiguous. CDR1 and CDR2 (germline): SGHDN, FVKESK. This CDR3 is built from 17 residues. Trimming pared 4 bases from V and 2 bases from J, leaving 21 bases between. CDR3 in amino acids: CASSRTPPGHLPYEQYF. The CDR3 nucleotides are TGTGCCAGCAGCCGAACCCCTCCTGGGCACTTGCCCTACGAGCAGTACTTC.

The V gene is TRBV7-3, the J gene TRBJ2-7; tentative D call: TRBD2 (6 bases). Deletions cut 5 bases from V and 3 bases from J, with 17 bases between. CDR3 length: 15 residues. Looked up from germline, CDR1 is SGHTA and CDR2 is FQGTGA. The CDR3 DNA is TGTGCCAGCAGCCGCGCAACGGGAGTTTTCTACGAGCAGTACTTC. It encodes CASSRATGVFYEQYF.

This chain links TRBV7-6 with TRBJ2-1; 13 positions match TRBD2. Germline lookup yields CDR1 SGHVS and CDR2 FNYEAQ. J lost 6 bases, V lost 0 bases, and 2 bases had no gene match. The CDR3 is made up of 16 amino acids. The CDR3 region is CASSLALAGGGNEQFF. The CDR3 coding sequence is TGTGCCAGCAGCTTAGCACTAGCGGGAGGGGGCAATGAGCAGTTCTTC. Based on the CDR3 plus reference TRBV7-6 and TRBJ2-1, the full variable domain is GAGVSQSPRYKVTKRGQDVALRCDPISGHVSLYWYRQALGQGPEFLTYFNYEAQQDKSGLPNDRFSAERPEGSISTLTIQRTEQRDSAMYRCASSLALAGGGNEQFFGPGTRLTVL.

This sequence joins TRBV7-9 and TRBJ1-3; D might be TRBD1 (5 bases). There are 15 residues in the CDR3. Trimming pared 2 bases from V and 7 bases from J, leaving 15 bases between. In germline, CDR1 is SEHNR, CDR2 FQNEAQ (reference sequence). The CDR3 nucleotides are TGTGCCAGCAGCTTACATCAGGGCCAGAGGAACACCATATATTTT. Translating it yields CASSLHQGQRNTIYF.

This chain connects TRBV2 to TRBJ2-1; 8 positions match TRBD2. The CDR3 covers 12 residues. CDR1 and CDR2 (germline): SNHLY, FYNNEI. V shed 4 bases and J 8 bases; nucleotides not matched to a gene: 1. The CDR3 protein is CASSGAGDEQFF. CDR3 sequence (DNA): TGTGCCAGCAGTGGAGCGGGGGATGAGCAGTTCTTC.

The CDR3 reads CASSVGPGGEWGVGGETQYF. In DNA form, the CDR3 reads TGTGCCAGCAGCGTAGGCCCCGGGGGTGAGTGGGGGGTTGGTGGAGAGACCCAGTACTTC. The chain uses TRBV9 and TRBJ2-5, with a tentative D call TRBD2 (6 bases). The V gene's germline CDR1 is SGDLS and CDR2 YYNGEE. The CDR3 extends over 20 amino acids. V lost 0 bases, J lost 4 bases, and 28 bases lay in between.

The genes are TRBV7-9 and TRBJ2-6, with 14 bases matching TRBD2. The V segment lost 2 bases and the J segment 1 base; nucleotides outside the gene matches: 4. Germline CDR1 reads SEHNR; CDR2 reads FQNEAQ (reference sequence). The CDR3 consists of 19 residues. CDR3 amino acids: CASSLWGTSGRSGANVLTF. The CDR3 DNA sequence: TGTGCCAGCAGCTTATGGGGGACTAGCGGGAGATCTGGGGCCAACGTCCTGACTTTC.

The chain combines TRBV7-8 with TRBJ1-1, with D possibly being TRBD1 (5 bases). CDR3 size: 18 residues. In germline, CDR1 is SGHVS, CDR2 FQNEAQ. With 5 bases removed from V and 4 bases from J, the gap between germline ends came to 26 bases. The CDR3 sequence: CASSRPRGADPPSTEAFF. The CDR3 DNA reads TGTGCCAGCAGCCGCCCGAGAGGGGCGGACCCTCCCAGCACTGAAGCTTTCTTT.